The 14 T cell receptor beta chains reported below all come from one sample, sequenced in a study of shared clonotypes between healthy human individuals. Profiled with immunoSEQ multiplex PCR; TCRdb holds only in-frame clones, not every one. The table has roughly 2.2 million clones, roughly 93% seen once. The sequenced sample consisted of naive CD4+ T cells from PBMCs. Indicated subset: CD45RA+ positively selected. Source of these receptors: a man in his late teens or twenties in good health. Some clones in this sample may be carry-over from other donors' samples.

V and J are TRBV2 and TRBJ1-2; D may be TRBD1 (5 bases). CDR1 and CDR2 from the germline V gene are SNHLY and FYNNEI. CDR3 length: 16 residues. V was pared by 7 bases and J by 8 bases, with 26 bases between. The CDR3 nucleotides read TGTGCCAGCATACGGACAAATTCGGTGACGTTGGGCGGCTACACCTTC. This sequence encodes CASIRTNSVTLGGYTF.

This clone was picked up one time. The rearrangement uses TRBV28 and TRBJ1-1; D ambiguous. V lost 2 bases to trimming and J lost 6 bases, with 10 bases between them. Germline CDR1 is MDHEN and CDR2 is SYDVKM. The CDR3 runs to 13 residues. CDR3 nucleotide sequence: TGTGCCAGCAGTTTAAGAGGGCCCGCTGAAGCTTTCTTT. Residues: CASSLRGPAEAFF.

The V and J genes are TRBV10-1 and TRBJ1-4; D ambiguous. Germline CDR1 and CDR2: WNHNN and SYGVQD (reference sequence). Between the trimmed V and J ends, which lost 8 bases and 8 bases, there was a span of 15 bases. The CDR3 extends over 13 amino acids. CDR3 amino acids: CASQTRLGEKLFF. CDR3 DNA: TGCGCCAGCCAAACCCGACTTGGGGAAAAACTGTTTTTT.

This chain connects TRBV28 to TRBJ1-1; D is uncertain. The V gene lost 2 bases and the J gene lost 4 bases, with 8 bases spanning the gap. Germline-derived CDR1 and CDR2 are MDHEN and SYDVKM. The CDR3 sequence is 13 residues long. CDR3 coding DNA: TGTGCCAGCAGTTTAGCCACCTTCACTGAAGCTTTCTTT. Translated: CASSLATFTEAFF.

The chain employs TRBV11-2 and TRBJ1-4; TRBD1 might be the D (5 bases). CDR1 SGHAT and CDR2 FQNNGV come from the germline V gene. The CDR3 runs 14 residues. The V gene lost 5 bases and the J gene lost 7 bases, with 14 bases spanning the gap. CDR3 in DNA: TGTGCCAGCAGCCTCCGCAGGAGGGGTGAAAAACTGTTTTTT. Its translation is CASSLRRRGEKLFF.

This rearrangement joins TRBV7-9 to TRBJ1-1; D not certain. Germline V gene sequence: CDR1 SEHNR, CDR2 FQNEAQ (reference sequence). Trimming left V 1 base short and J 6 bases short, with 6 bases between. The CDR3 consists of 12 residues. In DNA, the CDR3 is TGTGCCAGCAGCTTAGGCGTGGCTGAAGCTTTCTTT. Its translation: CASSLGVAEAFF.

The rearrangement links TRBV18 to TRBJ1-1; D call uncertain. The CDR3 has 14 residues. Trimming cost V 0 bases and J 8 bases, with 13 bases left between them. Germline CDR1 reads KGHSH; CDR2 reads LQKENI. The CDR3 protein is CASSPPGGLEEAFF. In DNA form, the CDR3 reads TGTGCCAGCTCACCACCGGGCGGGTTGGAGGAAGCTTTCTTT. Complete variable domain (other parts from reference TRBV18 and TRBJ1-1): NAGVMQNPRHLVRRRGQEARLRCSPMKGHSHVYWYRQLPEEGLKFMVYLQKENIIDESGMPKERFSAEFPKEGPSILRIQQVVRGDSAAYFCASSPPGGLEEAFFGQGTRLTVV.

V gene TRBV11-2 combines with J gene TRBJ2-5; no reliable D call. The germline gives CDR1 SGHAT, CDR2 FQNNGV. V shed 5 bases and J shed 2 bases, with 9 bases lying between them. The CDR3 has 13 amino acids. CDR3 amino acids: CASSPIMQETQYF. CDR3 sequence (DNA): TGTGCCAGCAGCCCAATAATGCAAGAGACCCAGTACTTC.

The chain joins TRBV7-7 to TRBJ2-3; no clear D. Germline-derived CDR1 and CDR2 are SSHAT and FNYEAQ (reference sequence). CDR3 length equals 13 residues. Deletions cut 5 bases from V and 1 base from J, with 7 bases between. CDR3 DNA: TGTGCCAGCAGCGTGGACGGCACAGATACGCAGTATTTT. Encoded protein: CASSVDGTDTQYF.

The genes are TRBV27 and TRBJ2-7; possibly TRBD1 for D (5 bases). The V gene lost 5 bases and the J gene lost 2 bases, with 16 bases spanning the gap. The CDR3 has 15 amino acids. CDR1 and CDR2 (germline): MNHEY, SMNVEV (reference sequence). The CDR3 reads CASSRGAETTYEQYF. CDR3 sequence (DNA): TGTGCCAGCAGTCGTGGGGCGGAAACGACCTACGAGCAGTACTTC.

The CDR3 DNA follows: TGTGCCTGGAGCCCTGAACTGAGGAACACTGAAGCTTTCTTT. Its translation is CAWSPELRNTEAFF. The chain links TRBV30 to TRBJ1-1; no clear D. Per germline, CDR1 GTSNPN and CDR2 SVGIG (reference sequence). V lost 3 bases, J lost 1 base, and 12 bases lay in between. The length of the CDR3 is 14 residues.

This chain connects TRBV6-5 to TRBJ2-2; D uncertain. Germline V gives CDR1 MNHEY, CDR2 SVGAGI. The CDR3 covers 14 residues. Trimming cost V 0 bases and J 7 bases, with 9 bases left between them. CDR3 amino acids: CASSYSLHRGELFF. CDR3 nucleotide sequence: TGTGCCAGCAGTTACTCGCTCCACCGCGGGGAGCTGTTTTTT.

The CDR3 here is CASSPFIAEGNNEQFF. CDR3 bases: TGTGCCAGCTCACCATTTATTGCGGAGGGGAACAATGAGCAGTTCTTC. V is TRBV18 and J is TRBJ2-1; D may be TRBD2 (6 bases). CDR3 length: 16 residues. CDR1 is KGHSH and CDR2 is LQKENI in the germline V gene. Trimming removed 2 bases at V and 5 bases at J, with 16 bases between. The whole variable domain, remainder taken from reference TRBV18 and TRBJ2-1, is NAGVMQNPRHLVRRRGQEARLRCSPMKGHSHVYWYRQLPEEGLKFMVYLQKENIIDESGMPKERFSAEFPKEGPSILRIQQVVRGDSAAYFCASSPFIAEGNNEQFFGPGTRLTVL.

The CDR3 coding sequence is TGTGCCAGCAGCTTAGAGCGAGACGATGAGCAGTTCTTC. Its translation: CASSLERDDEQFF. The rearrangement links TRBV7-2 to TRBJ2-1; D is ambiguous. V gave up 1 base and J gave up 8 bases, with 9 bases separating them. This CDR3 has 13 amino acids. Germline CDR1 SGHTA, CDR2 FQGNSA.